The sequence of this T cell receptor beta chain was determined in a study of shared clonotypes between healthy human individuals. Across the study: Donor composition was a couple of women and a few men, aged 18 to 49.

Points on this clone: Antigen: not known.

Study findings and constraints: Rarefaction analysis demonstrated incomplete sorted-subset sequencing notwithstanding large depth.

Each cell subset's genomic DNA was divided evenly among several immunoSEQ plates. As processed by the authors: As immunoSEQ supplied junction-only sequences (without quality scores), filtering differed. This table comes from immunoSEQ multiplex PCR, and its TCRdb copy is limited to in-frame clones, with some not included. D and trimming were read from the DNA, whereas the V and J calls and clone size are those reported in that table. The table shows over a million clones, with around 82% occurring only once. The receptor was isolated from a young man in good health. Some clones in this sample may be carry-over from other donors' samples. The sequenced material came from memory CD4+ T cells from PBMCs. Documented subset: CD45RA-negative fraction.

CDR3 sequence: CASSRTGVGENNQPQHF. The DNA of the CDR3 is TGTGCCAGCAGCAGGACAGGGGTCGGGGAGAATAATCAGCCCCAGCATTTT. V is TRBV28 and J is TRBJ1-5; 9 positions agree with TRBD1. Unmatched junction bases numbered 13, after V lost 6 bases and J lost 4 bases. The CDR3 loop spans 17 amino acids. The germline V gene encodes CDR1 MDHEN and CDR2 SYDVKM.